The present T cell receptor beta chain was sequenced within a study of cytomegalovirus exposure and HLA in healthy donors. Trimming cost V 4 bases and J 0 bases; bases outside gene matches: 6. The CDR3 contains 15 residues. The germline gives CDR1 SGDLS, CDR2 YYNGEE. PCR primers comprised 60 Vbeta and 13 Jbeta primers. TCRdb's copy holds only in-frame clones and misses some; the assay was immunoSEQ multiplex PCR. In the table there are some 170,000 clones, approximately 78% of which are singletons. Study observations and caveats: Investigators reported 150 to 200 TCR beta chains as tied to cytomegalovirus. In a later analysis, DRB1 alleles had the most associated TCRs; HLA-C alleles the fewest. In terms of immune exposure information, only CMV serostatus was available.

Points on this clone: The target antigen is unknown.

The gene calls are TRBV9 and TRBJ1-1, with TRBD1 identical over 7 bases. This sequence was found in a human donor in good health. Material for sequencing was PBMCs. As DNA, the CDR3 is TGTGCCAGCAGCAGGACAGGAATCATGAACACTGAAGCTTTCTTT. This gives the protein CASSRTGIMNTEAFF.